These T cell receptor beta chains were read from a single sample in a study of CD8 T cells in ankylosing spondylitis. TCRdb re-analysed the 5' RACE reads in MiXCR, keeping a single row per CDR3 protein. The sample lists tens of thousands of distinct CDR3 sequences; around 25% were seen once. The specimen sequenced was blood, either unsorted or a sorted T cell fraction (not recorded which). These receptors were collected from a male donor with ankylosing spondylitis or in good health (not recorded which). Both conserved end residues are trimmed from each CDR3. Clone size appears in some rows only: once, few, many, or a class for an expanded clone.

clone_size j_call v_call cdr3_length cdr3_aa
once TRBJ1-4 TRBV2 12 ASRDRTANEKLF
few TRBJ2-3 TRBV20-1 13 SASVSGGEADTQY
few TRBJ2-2 TRBV5-1 15 ASSSRVLVSNTGELF
- TRBJ2-1 TRBV5-6 13 ASSLTGLASNEQF
- TRBJ1-4 TRBV6-5 14 ASSYFKIVTNEKLF
many TRBJ2-6 TRBV29-1 14 SVTRDVDSGANVLT
- TRBJ2-1 TRBV20-1 11 SVRTEHYDEQF
many TRBJ2-3 TRBV5-1 10 ASSLGADTQY
- TRBJ1-5 TRBV15 14 ATSRGWGQGNQPQH
- TRBJ1-3 TRBV5-1 18 ASSFIPTGGSQYSGNTIY
many TRBJ1-1 TRBV29-1 14 SVEGGSQQGGTEAF